This T cell receptor beta chain was recovered during a study of memory CD4+ T cells and cytomegalovirus serostatus. The V gene's germline CDR1 is MDHEN and CDR2 SYDVKM. V shed 1 base, J shed 5 bases, and the junction held 11 bases outside the gene matches. This CDR3 is built from 17 residues. Single viable CD3+CD4+CD8-CD45RO+ cells were sorted as the memory CD4+ T cells. Study-wide points: CD4+ memory repertoires contained about two fifths of the roughly 150 reported CMV TCRbeta sequences.

Profiling relied on immunoSEQ multiplex PCR, and the TCRdb table lists in-frame clones only, not all of them. The table includes 45,000 to 65,000 clones, about 78% detected once. For this clone: Its antigen is unidentified.

This TCR was recovered from an adult in good health and CMV-seronegative. J is TRBJ2-1 and V is TRBV28, with 7 nucleotides matching TRBD1. Sequencing was carried out using memory CD4+ T cells from blood. CDR3 sequence: CASSLSGPGGLDNEQFF. The DNA for the CDR3 is TGTGCCAGCAGTTTATCGGGCCCAGGGGGTCTCGACAATGAGCAGTTCTTC.